These 2 T cell receptor beta chains were all obtained from the same sample, sequenced in a study of human T cells and chemical hapten exposure. Time point specified: pre-sensitization, week 0. This sample's treatment: therapeutic diphenylcyclopropenone sensitization with weekly scalp DPC. TCRdb ran MiXCR on the RACE reads and lists one entry per CDR3 protein. Altogether approximately 370,000 distinct CDR3 sequences are present, 5% to 6.5% being singletons, with the ten largest covering around 8.8%. The source was whole blood, collected in connection with sensitization to the hapten diphenylcyclopropenone (DPC). The receptors come from a young woman with alopecia areata. Some clones in this sample may be carry-over from other donors' samples.

This clonotype occurred many times. V and J are TRBV7-2 and TRBJ2-7; D call uncertain. Looked up from germline, CDR1 is SGHTA and CDR2 is FQGNSA. V was clipped by 0 bases and J by 0 bases, with 9 bases between them. The CDR3 runs to 15 residues. The DNA for the CDR3 is TGTGCCAGCAGCTTAGCGCCCCGGAGCTCCTACGAGCAGTACTTC. Its translation is CASSLAPRSSYEQYF.

This clonotype was recorded at least ten times. V gene TRBV6-6 combines with J gene TRBJ1-5, with D unclear. Germline V gives CDR1 MNHNY, CDR2 SVGAGI (reference sequence). The ends were cut back, 2 bases at V and 5 bases at J, with 4 bases in the middle. The CDR3 contains 12 residues. CDR3 in amino acids: CASSYQDQPQHF. The CDR3 DNA reads TGTGCCAGCAGTTACCAGGATCAGCCCCAGCATTTT.